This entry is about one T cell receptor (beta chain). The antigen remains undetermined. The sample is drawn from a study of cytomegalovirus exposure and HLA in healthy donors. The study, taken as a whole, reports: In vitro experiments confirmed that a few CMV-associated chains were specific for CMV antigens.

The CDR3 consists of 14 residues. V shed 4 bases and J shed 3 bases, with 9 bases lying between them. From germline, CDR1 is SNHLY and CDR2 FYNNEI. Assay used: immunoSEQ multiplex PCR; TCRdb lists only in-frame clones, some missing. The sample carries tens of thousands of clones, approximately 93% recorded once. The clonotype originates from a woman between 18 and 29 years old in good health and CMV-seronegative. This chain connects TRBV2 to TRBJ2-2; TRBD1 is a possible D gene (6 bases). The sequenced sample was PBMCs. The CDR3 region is CASSGPGDTGELFF. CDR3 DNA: TGTGCCAGCAGTGGGCCAGGGGACACCGGGGAGCTGTTTTTT.